The table lists the clone carrying this TCR beta chain with a count of one. The V gene lost 1 base and the J gene lost 5 bases, with 9 bases spanning the gap. The CDR3 is 14 amino acids. Preparation of the TCRbeta library involved a method that used unique molecular identifiers. TCRdb ran MiXCR on the PCR reads and lists one entry per CDR3 protein. In the table there are about 58,000 distinct CDR3 sequences, about 40% of which are singletons. The source of the sample is a study of T-cell reconstitution after alpha-beta-depleted transplantation in children. The sample consisted of PBMCs, mostly from graft donor cells, taken 360 days after TCRalphabeta/CD19-depleted stem cell transplant. The sequence was collected from a male patient between 5 and 17 years old who had a stem cell transplant for acute lymphoblastic leukemia, so the T cells may come from the graft donor. The chain recombines TRBV12-3 or TRBV12-4 with TRBJ2-1; D not certain. CDR3: CASSLEGRHNEQFF. CDR3 DNA sequence: TGTGCCAGCAGTTTAGAGGGCAGACACAATGAGCAGTTCTTC.